This entry features one TCR beta chain sequence. This specimen belongs to a study of T cell changes during pregnancy in multiple sclerosis. The assay was immunoSEQ multiplex PCR, and TCRdb's table has in-frame clones only and misses some. The data show tens of thousands of clones, roughly 91% seen once. The CDR3 length is 13 residues. Germline-derived CDR1 and CDR2 are LGHNA and YNFKEQ. V lost 4 bases to trimming and J lost 7 bases; unmatched junction nucleotides: 3. The chain has TRBV4-2 and TRBJ1-5; 8 nucleotides align to TRBD1. The receptor's source is a female donor with multiple sclerosis, enrolled in a pregnancy study. The sample was peripheral blood, taken in the third trimester of pregnancy. For the CDR3, the DNA is TGTGCCAGCAGCCCAGGGGGCGTCCAGCCCCAGCATTTT. The encoded protein is CASSPGGVQPQHF.